Following are 2 T cell receptor beta chains from one sample sequenced in a study of blood T cell repertoires in COVID-19. Assay used: immunoSEQ multiplex PCR; TCRdb lists only in-frame clones, some missing. Of roughly 78,000 clones listed, 80% were seen once; the top ten hold roughly 12%. The specimen sequenced was peripheral blood. All receptors come from a man between 45 and 60 years old with COVID-19, enrolled during active disease.

The V gene is TRBV6-4, the J gene TRBJ2-3; 7 nucleotides line up with TRBD1. Germline CDR1 and CDR2: MRHNA and SNTAGT. The CDR3 is 14 residues long. V shed 3 bases, J shed 2 bases, and the junction held 2 bases outside the gene matches. The CDR3 reads CASSEGQTTDTQYF. Written as DNA, the CDR3 is TGTGCCAGCAGTGAGGGACAGACCACAGATACGCAGTATTTT.

This chain's CDR3 is CASRWALGDTQYF. DNA of the CDR3: TGTGCCAGCCGTTGGGCTTTGGGAGATACGCAGTATTTT. V gene TRBV2 combines with J gene TRBJ2-3; D is ambiguous. The ends were cut back, 8 bases at V and 5 bases at J, with 14 bases in the middle. The CDR3 is 13 amino acids. From germline, CDR1 is SNHLY and CDR2 FYNNEI. Supplemented by reference TRBV2 and TRBJ2-3, the full variable domain reads EPEVTQTPSHQVTQMGQEVILRCVPISNHLYFYWYRQILGQKVEFLVSFYNNEISEKSEIFDDQFSVERPDGSNFTLKIRSTKLEDSAMYFCASRWALGDTQYFGPGTRLTVL.